This TCR beta chain is from a study of blood T cell repertoires in COVID-19. The V end was cut by 4 bases, the J end by 3 bases, with 10 bases between. Germline lookup yields CDR1 SEHNR and CDR2 FQNEAQ (reference sequence). This CDR3 region has 13 residues. The protocol was immunoSEQ multiplex PCR, while the TCRdb copy is restricted to in-frame clones and leaves out a portion. The data hold some 520,000 clones, with roughly 89% observed a single time. The rearrangement links TRBV7-9 to TRBJ2-7, with TRBD2 as a possible D gene (5 bases). The sequence came from a man aged 18 to 30 with COVID-19, enrolled during active disease. Source material: peripheral blood. The CDR3 nucleotides are TGTGCCAGCAGCTCCTCGGGAAGCTACGAGCAGTACTTC. It encodes CASSSSGSYEQYF.